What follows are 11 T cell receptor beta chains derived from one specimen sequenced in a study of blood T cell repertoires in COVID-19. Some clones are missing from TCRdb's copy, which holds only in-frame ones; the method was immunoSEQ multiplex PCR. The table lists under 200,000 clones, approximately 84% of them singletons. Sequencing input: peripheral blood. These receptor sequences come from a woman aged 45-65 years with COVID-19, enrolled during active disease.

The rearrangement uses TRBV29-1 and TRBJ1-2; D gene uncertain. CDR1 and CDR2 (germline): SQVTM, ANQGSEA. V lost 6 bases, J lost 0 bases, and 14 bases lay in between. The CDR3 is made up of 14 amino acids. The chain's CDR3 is CSVQSGGTNYGYTF. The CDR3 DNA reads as TGCAGCGTCCAATCGGGCGGGACTAACTATGGCTACACCTTC.

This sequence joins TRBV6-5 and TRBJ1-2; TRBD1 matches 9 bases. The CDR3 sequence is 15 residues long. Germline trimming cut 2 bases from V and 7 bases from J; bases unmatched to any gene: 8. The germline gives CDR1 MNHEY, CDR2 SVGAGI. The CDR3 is CASSYQTGGAVGYTF. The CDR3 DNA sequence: TGTGCCAGCAGTTACCAAACAGGGGGCGCGGTTGGCTACACCTTC.

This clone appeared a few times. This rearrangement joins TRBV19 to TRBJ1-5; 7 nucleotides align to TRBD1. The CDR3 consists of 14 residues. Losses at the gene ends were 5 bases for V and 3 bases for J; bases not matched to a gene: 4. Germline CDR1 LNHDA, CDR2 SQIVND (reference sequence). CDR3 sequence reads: CASSPTGSNQPQHF. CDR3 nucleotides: TGTGCCAGTAGTCCGACAGGGTCCAATCAGCCCCAGCATTTT.

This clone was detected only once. The DNA for the CDR3 is TGTGCCAGCAGGAAACCAGCAACTAATGAAAAACTGTTTTTT. Translating gives CASRKPATNEKLFF. The chain links TRBV6-6 to TRBJ1-4; no firm D call. This CDR3 is 14 amino acids long. Germline V gene sequence: CDR1 MNHNY, CDR2 SVGAGI (reference sequence). V dropped 6 bases and J dropped 0 bases, with 8 bases sitting between them.

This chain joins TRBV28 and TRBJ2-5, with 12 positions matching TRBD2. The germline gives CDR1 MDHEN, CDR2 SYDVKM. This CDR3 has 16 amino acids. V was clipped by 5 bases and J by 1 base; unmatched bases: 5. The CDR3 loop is CASSLGLAGTQETQYF. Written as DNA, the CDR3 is TGTGCCAGCAGTCTCGGACTAGCGGGGACCCAAGAGACCCAGTACTTC.

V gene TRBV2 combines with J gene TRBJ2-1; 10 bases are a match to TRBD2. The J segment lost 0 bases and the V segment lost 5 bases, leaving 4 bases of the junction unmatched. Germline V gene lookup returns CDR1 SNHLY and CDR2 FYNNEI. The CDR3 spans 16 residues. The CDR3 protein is CASSTSGGASYNEQFF. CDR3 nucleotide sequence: TGTGCCAGCAGTACGAGCGGGGGGGCCTCCTACAATGAGCAGTTCTTC.

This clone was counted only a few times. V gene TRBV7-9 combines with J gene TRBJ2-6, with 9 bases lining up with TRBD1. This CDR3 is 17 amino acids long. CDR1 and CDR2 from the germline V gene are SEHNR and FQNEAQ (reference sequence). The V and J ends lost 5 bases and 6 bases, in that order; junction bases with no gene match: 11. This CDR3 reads CASSRSGTGRLANVLTF. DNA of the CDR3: TGTGCCAGCAGCCGCTCTGGGACAGGGCGCCTGGCCAACGTCCTGACTTTC.

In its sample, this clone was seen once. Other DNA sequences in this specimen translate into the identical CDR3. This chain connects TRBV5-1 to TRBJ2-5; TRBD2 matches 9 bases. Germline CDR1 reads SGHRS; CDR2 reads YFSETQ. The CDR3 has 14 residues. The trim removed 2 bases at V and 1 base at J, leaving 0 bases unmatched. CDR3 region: CASSLAGGQETQYF. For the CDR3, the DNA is TGCGCCAGCAGCTTAGCGGGGGGCCAAGAGACCCAGTACTTC.

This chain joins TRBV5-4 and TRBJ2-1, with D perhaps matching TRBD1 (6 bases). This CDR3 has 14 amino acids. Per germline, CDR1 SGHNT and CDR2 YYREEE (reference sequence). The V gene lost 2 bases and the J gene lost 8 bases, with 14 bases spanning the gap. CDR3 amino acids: CASSLLSGAYEQFF. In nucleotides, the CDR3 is TGTGCCAGCAGCTTATTATCAGGGGCATATGAGCAGTTCTTC.

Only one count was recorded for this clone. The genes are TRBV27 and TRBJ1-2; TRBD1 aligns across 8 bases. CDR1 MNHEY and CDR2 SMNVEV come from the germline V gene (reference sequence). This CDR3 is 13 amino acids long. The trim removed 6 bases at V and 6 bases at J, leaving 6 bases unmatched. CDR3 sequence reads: CASSTRQGNGYTF. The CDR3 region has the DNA TGTGCCAGCAGCACCAGACAGGGGAATGGCTACACCTTC.

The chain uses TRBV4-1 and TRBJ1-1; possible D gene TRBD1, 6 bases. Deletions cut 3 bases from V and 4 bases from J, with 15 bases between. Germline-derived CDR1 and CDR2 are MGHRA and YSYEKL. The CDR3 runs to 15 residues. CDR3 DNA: TGCGCCAGCAGCCACCTGGGGGGGGCGGGCACTGAAGCTTTCTTT. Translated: CASSHLGGAGTEAFF.